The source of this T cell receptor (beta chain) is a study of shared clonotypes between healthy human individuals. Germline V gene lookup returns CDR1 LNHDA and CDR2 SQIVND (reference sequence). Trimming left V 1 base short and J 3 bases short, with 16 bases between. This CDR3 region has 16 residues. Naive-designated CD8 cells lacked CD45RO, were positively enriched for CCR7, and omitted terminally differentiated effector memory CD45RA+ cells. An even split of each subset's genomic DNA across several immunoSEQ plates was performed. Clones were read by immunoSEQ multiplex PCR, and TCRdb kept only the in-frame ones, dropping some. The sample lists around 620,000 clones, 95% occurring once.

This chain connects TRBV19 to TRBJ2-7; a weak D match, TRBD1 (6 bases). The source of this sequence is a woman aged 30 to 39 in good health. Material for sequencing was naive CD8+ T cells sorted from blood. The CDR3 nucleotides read TGTGCCAGTAGTATAGGGTCAGGGGCTCCCGTCTACGAGCAGTACTTC. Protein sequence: CASSIGSGAPVYEQYF.